The 5 T cell receptor beta chains reported below all come from one sample, sequenced in a study of cytomegalovirus exposure and HLA in healthy donors. PCR was performed using 60 Vbeta and 13 Jbeta primers. Only in-frame clones appear in the TCRdb table, and some are missing; sequencing was by immunoSEQ multiplex PCR. The sample lists about 160,000 clones, around four fifths occurring once. The sequenced sample consisted of PBMCs. Source of these receptors: a woman aged 18-29 years in good health and CMV-seronegative.

The chain joins TRBV10-3 to TRBJ2-1; 10 nucleotides line up with TRBD1. The V gene's germline CDR1 is ENHRY and CDR2 SYGVKD. This CDR3 has 14 residues. The J segment lost 5 bases and the V segment lost 6 bases, leaving 4 bases of the junction unmatched. DNA for the CDR3: TGTGCCATCAGAGGGGACAGGGGAAACAATGAGCAGTTCTTC. Translating gives CAIRGDRGNNEQFF.

The chain combines TRBV27 with TRBJ1-4, with a possible D match to TRBD1 (6 bases). The CDR3 length is 15 residues. The germline V gene has CDR1 MNHEY and CDR2 SMNVEV (reference sequence). The germline V and J ends were trimmed by 0 bases and 7 bases, with 12 bases remaining between them. The CDR3 DNA sequence: TGTGCCAGCAGTTTATCCGGCAGGGGTGGTGAAAAACTGTTTTTT. Translated: CASSLSGRGGEKLFF.

In this sample, this clone turned up a few times. V usage is TRBV6-1 and J usage is TRBJ2-6; D uncertain. Germline CDR1 and CDR2: MNHNS and SASEGT. Trimming shortened V by 3 bases and J by 0 bases, and 6 bases separated the two germline ends. This CDR3 region has 15 residues. The CDR3 loop is CASSDTSSGANVLTF. Here the CDR3 DNA reads TGTGCCAGCAGTGACACAAGCTCTGGGGCCAACGTCCTGACTTTC.

This sequence joins TRBV30 and TRBJ2-7, with 7 bases lining up with TRBD2. Germline lookup yields CDR1 GTSNPN and CDR2 SVGIG (reference sequence). CDR3 length: 15 residues. The V gene end was trimmed by 3 bases and the J gene end by 2 bases; junction bases not matched to a gene: 10. For the CDR3, the DNA is TGTGCCTGGAGCATCGGGACTAACCAGGCCTACGAGCAGTACTTC. Translation: CAWSIGTNQAYEQYF. Full variable domain (remainder filled in from reference TRBV30 and TRBJ2-7): SQTIHQWPATLVQPVGSPLSLECTVEGTSNPNLYWYRQAAGRGLQLLFYSVGIGQISSEVPQNLSASRPQDRQFILSSKKLLLSDSGFYLCAWSIGTNQAYEQYFGPGTRLTVT.

This chain connects TRBV19 to TRBJ2-7, with 10 positions matching TRBD1. The CDR3 spans 17 residues. The V segment lost 1 base and the J segment 3 bases; nucleotides outside the gene matches: 9. Per germline, CDR1 LNHDA and CDR2 SQIVND (reference sequence). CDR3 coding DNA: TGTGCCAGTAGTATAGGACAGGGGGCGCCAGGAATCTACGAGCAGTACTTC. Translating gives CASSIGQGAPGIYEQYF. Looking up the rest from reference TRBV19 and TRBJ2-7 gives the full variable domain: DGGITQSPKYLFRKEGQNVTLSCEQNLNHDAMYWYRQDPGQGLRLIYYSQIVNDFQKGDIAEGYSVSREKKESFPLTVTSAQKNPTAFYLCASSIGQGAPGIYEQYFGPGTRLTVT.